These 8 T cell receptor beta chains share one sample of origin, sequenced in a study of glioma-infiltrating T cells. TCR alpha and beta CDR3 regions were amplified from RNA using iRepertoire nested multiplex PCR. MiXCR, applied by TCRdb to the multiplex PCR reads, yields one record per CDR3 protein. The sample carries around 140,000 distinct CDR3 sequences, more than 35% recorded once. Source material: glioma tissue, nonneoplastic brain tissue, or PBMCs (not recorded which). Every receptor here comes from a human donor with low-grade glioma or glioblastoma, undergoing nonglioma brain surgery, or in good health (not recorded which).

CDR3 nucleotide sequence: TGTGCCAGCACCCGAAGAGAATTTACTGAAGCTTTCTTT. Its translation is CASTRREFTEAFF. The chain joins TRBV6-2 or TRBV6-3 to TRBJ1-1, with D unresolved. The V gene's germline CDR1 is MNHEY and CDR2 SVGEGT. The CDR3 spans 13 residues. V lost 7 bases to trimming and J lost 5 bases, with 14 bases between them.

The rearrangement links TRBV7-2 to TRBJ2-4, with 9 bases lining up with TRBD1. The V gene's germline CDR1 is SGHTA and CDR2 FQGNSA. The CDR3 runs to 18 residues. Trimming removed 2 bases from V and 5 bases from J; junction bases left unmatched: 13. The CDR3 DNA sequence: TGTGCCAGCAGCTTAAGAGCTGTAGAGGGACAGGGAGAAAACATTCAGTACTTC. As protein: CASSLRAVEGQGENIQYF.

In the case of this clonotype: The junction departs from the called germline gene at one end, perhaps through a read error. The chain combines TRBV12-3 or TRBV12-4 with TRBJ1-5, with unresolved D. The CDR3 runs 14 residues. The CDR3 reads CASTSRKGNQPQNF. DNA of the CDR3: TGTGCCAGCACCTCACGAAAGGGCAATCAGCCCCAGAATTTT.

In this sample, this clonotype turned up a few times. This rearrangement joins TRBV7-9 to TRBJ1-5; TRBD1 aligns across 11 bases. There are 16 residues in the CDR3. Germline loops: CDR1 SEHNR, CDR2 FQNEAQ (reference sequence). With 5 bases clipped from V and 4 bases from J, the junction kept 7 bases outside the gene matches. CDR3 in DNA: TGTGCCAGCAGCCCTGGGGGACAGGGGGTTAATCAGCCCCAGCATTTT. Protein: CASSPGGQGVNQPQHF. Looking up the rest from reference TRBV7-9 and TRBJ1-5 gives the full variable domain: DTGVSQNPRHKITKRGQNVTFRCDPISEHNRLYWYRQTLGQGPEFLTYFQNEAQLEKSRLLSDRFSAERPKGSFSTLEIQRTEQGDSAMYLCASSPGGQGVNQPQHFGDGTRLSIL.

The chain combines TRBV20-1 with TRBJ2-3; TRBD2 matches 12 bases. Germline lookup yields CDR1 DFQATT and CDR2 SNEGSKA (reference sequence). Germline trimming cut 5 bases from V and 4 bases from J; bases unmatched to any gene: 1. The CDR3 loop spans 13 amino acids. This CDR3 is CSAGLAGPDTQYF. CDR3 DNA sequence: TGCAGTGCTGGACTAGCGGGGCCAGATACGCAGTATTTT.

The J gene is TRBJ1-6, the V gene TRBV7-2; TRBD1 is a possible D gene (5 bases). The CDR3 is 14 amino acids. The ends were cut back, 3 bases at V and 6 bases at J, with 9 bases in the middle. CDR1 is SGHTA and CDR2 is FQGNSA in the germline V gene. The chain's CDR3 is CASSFRQFNSPLHF. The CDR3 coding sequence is TGTGCCAGCAGCTTCCGACAGTTTAATTCACCCCTCCACTTT.

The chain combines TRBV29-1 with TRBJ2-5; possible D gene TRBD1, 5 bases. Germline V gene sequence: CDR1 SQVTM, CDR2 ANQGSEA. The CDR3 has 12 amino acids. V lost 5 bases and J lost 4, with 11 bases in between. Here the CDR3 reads CSVSVQGETQYF. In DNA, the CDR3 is TGCAGCGTTTCGGTGCAGGGAGAGACCCAGTACTTC.

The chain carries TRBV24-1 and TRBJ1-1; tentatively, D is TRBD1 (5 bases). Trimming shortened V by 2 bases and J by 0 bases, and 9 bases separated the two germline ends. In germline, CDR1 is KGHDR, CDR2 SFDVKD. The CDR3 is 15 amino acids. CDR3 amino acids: CATSDSGTVNTEAFF. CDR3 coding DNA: TGTGCCACCAGTGATTCCGGGACGGTGAACACTGAAGCTTTCTTT.